Presented here are 17 T cell receptor beta chains from one specimen sequenced in a study of cytomegalovirus exposure and HLA in healthy donors. Amplification used 60 Vbeta primers and 13 Jbeta primers. Assay: immunoSEQ multiplex PCR; the TCRdb copy retains only in-frame clones and omits some. The sample records some 270,000 clones, approximately 91% being singletons. Sequencing was done on a sample of PBMCs. These TCRs come from a girl aged 2 to 9 in good health and CMV-seronegative.

The chain has TRBV5-1 and TRBJ2-3; D gene uncertain. The V end was cut by 4 bases, the J end by 6 bases, with 12 bases between. Germline assignment: CDR1 SGHRS and CDR2 YFSETQ. The CDR3 contains 13 residues. CDR3 amino acids: CASSVPPGDTQYF. The CDR3 DNA follows: TGCGCCAGCAGCGTGCCCCCCGGGGATACGCAGTATTTT.

V gene TRBV28 combines with J gene TRBJ1-5; 7 bases agree with TRBD1. This CDR3 has 12 residues. Germline lookup yields CDR1 MDHEN and CDR2 SYDVKM. Trimming at V came to 10 bases and at J to 7 bases, leaving 7 bases not matched to a gene. The CDR3, as DNA: TGTGCCACTGAAACAGGGGCCCAGCCCCAGCATTTT. Protein: CATETGAQPQHF.

The chain is built from TRBV9 and TRBJ2-5; perhaps TRBD2 as D (6 bases). Germline values: CDR1 SGDLS, CDR2 YYNGEE. The CDR3 is 15 amino acids. V was pared by 0 bases and J by 5 bases, with 14 bases between. The CDR3 DNA follows: TGTGCCAGCAGCGTAGTCGGTAGCGGCATGGAGACCCAGTACTTC. Amino acids: CASSVVGSGMETQYF.

This chain joins TRBV10-1 and TRBJ2-7; 13 bases match TRBD2. J lost 0 bases, V lost 10 bases, and 12 bases had no gene match. This CDR3 region has 17 residues. Germline loops: CDR1 WNHNN, CDR2 SYGVQD (reference sequence). The CDR3 bases are TGCGCCACCACCCCCGGGACTAGCGGGGTCCGCTCCTACGAGCAGTACTTC. This sequence encodes CATTPGTSGVRSYEQYF.

The chain couples TRBV11-2 to TRBJ2-5; 9 bases align to TRBD2. The CDR3 consists of 17 residues. Germline CDR1 is SGHAT and CDR2 is FQNNGV. The trim removed 8 bases at V and 0 bases at J, leaving 13 bases unmatched. The CDR3 sequence is CASDPIGLAGYQETQYF. In DNA, the CDR3 is TGTGCCAGCGACCCCATTGGGCTAGCGGGGTACCAAGAGACCCAGTACTTC.

This chain links TRBV11-2 with TRBJ2-3; 8 nucleotides line up with TRBD2. Germline V CDR1 and CDR2: SGHAT, FQNNGV. This CDR3 has 19 residues. The J segment lost 2 bases and the V segment lost 0 bases, leaving 13 bases of the junction unmatched. The CDR3 sequence: CASSLDPRAGAQSTDTQYF. As DNA, the CDR3 is TGTGCCAGCAGCTTAGACCCGAGAGCGGGGGCCCAATCCACAGATACGCAGTATTTT.

V gene TRBV2 combines with J gene TRBJ2-7; 9 bases match TRBD1. This CDR3 comprises 14 residues. V shed 6 bases and J 5 bases; nucleotides not matched to a gene: 8. Per the germline V gene, CDR1 is SNHLY and CDR2 is FYNNEI. The CDR3 reads CASRTGQGINEQYF. The CDR3 bases are TGTGCCAGCAGGACCGGACAGGGGATCAACGAGCAGTACTTC.

The chain links TRBV6-5 to TRBJ1-2; TRBD1 aligns across 7 bases. This CDR3 contains 15 residues. Germline V gene lookup returns CDR1 MNHEY and CDR2 SVGAGI. V trimming: 4 bases; J trimming: 8 bases; junction bases outside the gene matches: 13. The CDR3 region has the DNA TGTGCCAGCAGTTCCGGGACAGTTGCAGGTGGCGGCTACACCTTC. Translating gives CASSSGTVAGGGYTF.

This clone has a single count. This chain joins TRBV13 and TRBJ1-4; possibly TRBD1 for D (5 bases). Trimming removed 5 bases at V and 0 bases at J, with 10 bases between. In germline, CDR1 is PRHDT, CDR2 FYEKMQ (reference sequence). This CDR3 is built from 15 residues. The CDR3 sequence is CASSPRQTTNEKLFF. The CDR3, as DNA: TGTGCCAGCAGCCCCCGACAGACAACTAATGAAAAACTGTTTTTT. Supplemented by reference TRBV13 and TRBJ1-4, the full variable domain reads AAGVIQSPRHLIKEKRETATLKCYPIPRHDTVYWYQQGPGQDPQFLISFYEKMQSDKGSIPDRFSAQQFSDYHSELNMSSLELGDSALYFCASSPRQTTNEKLFFGSGTQLSVL.

Note on this clone: Other DNA sequences within the sample encode an identical CDR3. The chain joins TRBV5-1 to TRBJ1-1; D is undetermined. There are 14 residues in the CDR3. Per germline, CDR1 SGHRS and CDR2 YFSETQ. The V gene lost 0 bases and the J gene lost 4 bases, with 10 bases spanning the gap. CDR3 sequence reads: CASSLAGGVTEAFF. CDR3 coding DNA: TGCGCCAGCAGCTTGGCCGGCGGGGTCACTGAAGCTTTCTTT.

The chain is built from TRBV7-8 and TRBJ2-7; 10 positions agree with TRBD2. Germline V gene data show CDR1 as SGHVS and CDR2 as FQNEAQ. Trimming cost V 3 bases and J 2 bases; bases outside gene matches: 7. This CDR3 has 16 residues. CDR3 region: CASSFQAGGPTYEQYF. DNA of the CDR3: TGTGCCAGCAGCTTCCAAGCGGGAGGGCCAACCTACGAGCAGTACTTC.

This chain joins TRBV7-9 and TRBJ1-2; D is unresolved. Germline V gene sequence: CDR1 SEHNR, CDR2 FQNEAQ (reference sequence). This CDR3 comprises 13 residues. V lost 11 bases and J 6 bases, leaving 19 bases between the germline ends. The CDR3, as DNA: TGTGCCGGTGACGGGCGGGGTTCCCATGGCTACACCTTC. It codes for CAGDGRGSHGYTF. Based on the CDR3 plus reference TRBV7-9 and TRBJ1-2, the full variable domain is DTGVSQNPRHKITKRGQNVTFRCDPISEHNRLYWYRQTLGQGPEFLTYFQNEAQLEKSRLLSDRFSAERPKGSFSTLEIQRTEQGDSAMYLCAGDGRGSHGYTFGSGTRLTVV.

This chain uses TRBV6-5 with TRBJ1-5; D may be TRBD1 (6 bases). The CDR3 is 15 residues long. V shed 0 bases and J shed 3 bases, with 9 bases lying between them. From germline, CDR1 is MNHEY and CDR2 SVGAGI. CDR3 coding DNA: TGTGCCAGCAGTTACTCCGGACAGATCAATCAGCCCCAGCATTTT. It yields the protein CASSYSGQINQPQHF.

On this clone itself: A junction end diverges from the germline sequence, so it may reflect a read error. This chain joins TRBV27 and TRBJ2-7; D perhaps matches TRBD1 (6 bases). The CDR3 runs to 15 residues. From germline, CDR1 is MNHEY and CDR2 SMNVEV (reference sequence). CDR3 sequence reads: CASSPHSGESSEQYF. The CDR3 coding sequence is TGTGCCAGCAGTCCTCATTCAGGGGAGTCCTCCGAGCAGTACTTC.

This clone was recorded once. The genes are TRBV7-8 and TRBJ2-3; TRBD2 matches 14 bases. With 1 base clipped from V and 2 bases from J, the junction kept 11 bases outside the gene matches. Germline V lookup: CDR1 SGHVS, CDR2 FQNEAQ. The CDR3 has 20 amino acids. The CDR3 loop is CASSLEGLAGVGRATDTQYF. The DNA of the CDR3 is TGTGCCAGCAGCTTAGAGGGACTAGCGGGAGTTGGTAGGGCCACAGATACGCAGTATTTT.

The rearrangement links TRBV6-1 to TRBJ2-3, with TRBD2 matching over 7 bases. In germline, CDR1 is MNHNS, CDR2 SASEGT. Losses at the gene ends were 0 bases for V and 6 bases for J; bases not matched to a gene: 6. This CDR3 has 15 residues. The CDR3 coding sequence is TGTGCCAGCAGTGAAGCGGTCAGCGGGGTGGATACGCAGTATTTT. It specifies CASSEAVSGVDTQYF.

The rearrangement joins TRBV5-4 to TRBJ2-1, with a weak D call TRBD2 (7 bases). The length of the CDR3 is 16 residues. Germline CDR1 is SGHNT and CDR2 is YYREEE (reference sequence). V lost 0 bases, J lost 6 bases, and 16 bases lay in between. The CDR3 DNA is TGTGCCAGCAGCTTGGGCGGGGGCCCGGCCGGCAATGAGCAGTTCTTC. Translated, it gives CASSLGGGPAGNEQFF. The whole variable domain, remainder taken from reference TRBV5-4 and TRBJ2-1, is ETGVTQSPTHLIKTRGQQVTLRCSSQSGHNTVSWYQQALGQGPQFIFQYYREEENGRGNFPPRFSGLQFPNYSSELNVNALELDDSALYLCASSLGGGPAGNEQFFGPGTRLTVL.